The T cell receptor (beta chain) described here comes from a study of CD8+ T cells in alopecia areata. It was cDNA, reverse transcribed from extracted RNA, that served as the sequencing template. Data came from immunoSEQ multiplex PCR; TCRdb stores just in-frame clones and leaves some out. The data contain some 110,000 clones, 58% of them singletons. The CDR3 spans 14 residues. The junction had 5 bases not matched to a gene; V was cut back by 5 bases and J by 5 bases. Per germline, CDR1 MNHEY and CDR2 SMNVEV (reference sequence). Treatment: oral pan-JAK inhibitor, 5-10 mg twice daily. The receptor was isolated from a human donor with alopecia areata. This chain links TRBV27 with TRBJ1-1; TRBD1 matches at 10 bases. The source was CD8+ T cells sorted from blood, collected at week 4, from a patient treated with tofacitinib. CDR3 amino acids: CASSGQGVNTEAFF. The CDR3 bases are TGTGCCAGCAGTGGACAGGGGGTTAATACTGAAGCTTTCTTT.